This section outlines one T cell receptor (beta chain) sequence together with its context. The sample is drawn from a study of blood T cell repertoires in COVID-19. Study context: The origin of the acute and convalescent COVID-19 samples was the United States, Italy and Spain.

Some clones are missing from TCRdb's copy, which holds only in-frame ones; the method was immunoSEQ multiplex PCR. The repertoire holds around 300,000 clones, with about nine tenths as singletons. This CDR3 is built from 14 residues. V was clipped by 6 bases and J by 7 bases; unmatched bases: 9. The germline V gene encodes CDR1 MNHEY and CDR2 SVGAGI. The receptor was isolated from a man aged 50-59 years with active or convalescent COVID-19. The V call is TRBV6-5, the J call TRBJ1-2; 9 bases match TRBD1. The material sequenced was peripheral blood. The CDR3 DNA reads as TGTGCCAGCAGAACCGACAGGGGGAGACTTGGCTACACCTTC. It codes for CASRTDRGRLGYTF.